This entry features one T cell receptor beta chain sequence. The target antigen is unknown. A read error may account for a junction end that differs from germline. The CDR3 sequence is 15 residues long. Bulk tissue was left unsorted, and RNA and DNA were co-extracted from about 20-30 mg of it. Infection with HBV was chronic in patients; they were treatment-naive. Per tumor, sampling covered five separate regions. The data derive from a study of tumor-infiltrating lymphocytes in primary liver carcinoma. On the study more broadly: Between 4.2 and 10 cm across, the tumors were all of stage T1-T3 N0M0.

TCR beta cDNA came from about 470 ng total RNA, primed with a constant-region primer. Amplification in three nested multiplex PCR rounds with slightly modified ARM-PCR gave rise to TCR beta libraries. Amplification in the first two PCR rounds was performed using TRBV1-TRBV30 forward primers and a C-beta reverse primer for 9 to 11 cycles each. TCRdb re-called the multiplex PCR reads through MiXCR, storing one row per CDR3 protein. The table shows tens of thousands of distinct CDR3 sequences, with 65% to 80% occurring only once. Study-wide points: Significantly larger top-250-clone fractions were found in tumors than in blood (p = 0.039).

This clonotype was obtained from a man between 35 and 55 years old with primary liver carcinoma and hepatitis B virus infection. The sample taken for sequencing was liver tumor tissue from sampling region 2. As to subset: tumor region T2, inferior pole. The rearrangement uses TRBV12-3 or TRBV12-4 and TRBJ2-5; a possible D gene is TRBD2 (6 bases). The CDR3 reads CPSNTYPGSEETQYF. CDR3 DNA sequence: TGTCCCAGCAACACCTACCCCGGGAGCGAAGAGACCCAGTACTTC.